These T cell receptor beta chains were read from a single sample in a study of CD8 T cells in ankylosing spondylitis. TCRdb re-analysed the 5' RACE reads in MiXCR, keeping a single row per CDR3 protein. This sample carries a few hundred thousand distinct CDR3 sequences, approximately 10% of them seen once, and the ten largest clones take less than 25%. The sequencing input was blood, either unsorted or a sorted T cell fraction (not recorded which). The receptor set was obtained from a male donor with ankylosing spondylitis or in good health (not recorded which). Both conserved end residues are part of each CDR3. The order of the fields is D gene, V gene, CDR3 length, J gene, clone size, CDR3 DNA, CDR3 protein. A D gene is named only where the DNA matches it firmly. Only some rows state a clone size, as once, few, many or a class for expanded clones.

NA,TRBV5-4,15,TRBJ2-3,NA,TGTGCCAGGAGCCCTGGCGGGTCGGGCACAGATACGCAGTATTTT,CARSPGGSGTDTQYF
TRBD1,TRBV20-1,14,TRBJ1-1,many,TGCAGTGCTGGCGGGGGACAGCCGAACACTGAAGCTTTCTTT,CSAGGGQPNTEAFF
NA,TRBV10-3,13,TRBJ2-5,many,TGTGCCATCAGTGAGTCAGGCAGAGAGACCCAGTACTTC,CAISESGRETQYF
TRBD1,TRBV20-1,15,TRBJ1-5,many,TGCAGTGCTAGAGCGGGACAGGGAAATGGTCAGCCCCAGCATTTT,CSARAGQGNGQPQHF
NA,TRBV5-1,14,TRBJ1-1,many,TGCGCCAGCAGCTCACAGGGAAAGGGGTCTGAAGCTTTCTTT,CASSSQGKGSEAFF
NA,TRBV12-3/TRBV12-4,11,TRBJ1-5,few,TGTGCCAGCAGCGCAGGTCAGCCCCAGCATTTT,CASSAGQPQHF
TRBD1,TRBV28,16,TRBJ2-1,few,TGTGCCAGCAGTCCCGGACAGGGGGTCTCCTACAATGAGCAGTTCTTC,CASSPGQGVSYNEQFF
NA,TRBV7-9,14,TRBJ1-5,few,TGTGCCAGCAGCTCGCAGGGTAGCAATCAGCCCCAGCATTTT,CASSSQGSNQPQHF
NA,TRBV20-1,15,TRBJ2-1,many,TGCAGTGCTAGAGATTGGGGAGTCGATAAGGATGAGCAGTTCTTC,CSARDWGVDKDEQFF
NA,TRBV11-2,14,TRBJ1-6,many,TGTGCCAGCAGCTTAGATTTAGGGTCCTCACCCCTCCACTTT,CASSLDLGSSPLHF
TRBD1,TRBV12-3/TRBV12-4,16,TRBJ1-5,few,TGTGCCAGCAGTTTAGGTAGGACAGGTAGCAATCAGCCCCAGCATTTT,CASSLGRTGSNQPQHF
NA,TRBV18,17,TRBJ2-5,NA,TGTGCCAGCACCCCCTCCCTTTACAGGGAACCTCAAGAGACCCAGTACTTC,CASTPSLYREPQETQYF
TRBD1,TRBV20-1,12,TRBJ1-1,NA,TGCAGTGCTTATACAGGGGGCACTGAAGCTTTCTTT,CSAYTGGTEAFF
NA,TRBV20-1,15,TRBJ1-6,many,TGCAGTGCTAGAAACAGGGAAACCTATAATTCACCCCTCCACTTT,CSARNRETYNSPLHF
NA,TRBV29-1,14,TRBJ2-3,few,TGCAGCGTCCTCCCGGGACACGGTGGAGATACGCAGTATTTT,CSVLPGHGGDTQYF
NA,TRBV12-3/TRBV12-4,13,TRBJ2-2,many,TGTGCCAGCAGTTTTGACAGTCCCGGGGAGCTGTTTTTT,CASSFDSPGELFF
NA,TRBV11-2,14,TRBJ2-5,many,TGTGCCAGCAGCTTGGTAGTGGGATGGGAGACCCAGTACTTC,CASSLVVGWETQYF
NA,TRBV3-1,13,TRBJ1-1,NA,TGTGCCAGCACCGCAGGAGGTTTTAGTGAAGCTTTCTTT,CASTAGGFSEAFF
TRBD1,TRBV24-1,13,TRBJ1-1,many,TGTGCCACAAGGGGACAGATGAACACTGAAGCTTTCTTT,CATRGQMNTEAFF
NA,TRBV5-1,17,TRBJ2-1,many,TGCGCCAGCAGCCCGACCCGGACCGAGAGCTCCTACAATGAGCAGTTCTTC,CASSPTRTESSYNEQFF
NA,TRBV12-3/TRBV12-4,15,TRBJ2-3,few,TGTGCCAGCAGTCCATCACAGGGATGGACAGATACGCAGTATTTT,CASSPSQGWTDTQYF
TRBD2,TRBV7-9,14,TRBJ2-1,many,TGTGCCAGCAGCTTTTCCGGGACTAACAATGAGCAGTTCTTC,CASSFSGTNNEQFF
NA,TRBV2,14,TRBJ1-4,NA,TGTGCCAGCAGCCTACAGAAAACTAATGAAAAACTGTTTTTT,CASSLQKTNEKLFF
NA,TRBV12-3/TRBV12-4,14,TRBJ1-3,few,TGTGCCCCTTTTCGGGGCGCGGGTGGAAACACCATATATTTT,CAPFRGAGGNTIYF
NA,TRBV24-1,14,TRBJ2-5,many,TGTGCCACCAGTGATTCTCAGGGAGTGGAGACCCAGTACTTC,CATSDSQGVETQYF
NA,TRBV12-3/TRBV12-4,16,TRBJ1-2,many,TGTGCCATCCTCCGGGAACCTTCCTACGCTAACTATGGCTACACCTTC,CAILREPSYANYGYTF
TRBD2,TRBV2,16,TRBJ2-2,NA,TGTGCCACCCGACTAGCGGGGGGTACGAACACCGGGGAGCTGTTTTTT,CATRLAGGTNTGELFF
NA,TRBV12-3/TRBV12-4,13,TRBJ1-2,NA,TGTGCCAGCAGCGAGGACGGAGTTCGTGGCTACACCTTC,CASSEDGVRGYTF
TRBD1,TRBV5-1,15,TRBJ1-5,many,TGCGCCAGCAGCTTGGAAGGGGGCGGAATGCAGCCCCAGCATTTT,CASSLEGGGMQPQHF
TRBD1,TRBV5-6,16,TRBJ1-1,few,TGTGCCAGCAGCAGGGACAGCCTCGATAGAGGAACTGAAGCTTTCTTT,CASSRDSLDRGTEAFF
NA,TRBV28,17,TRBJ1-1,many,TGTGCCAGCAGTCCATCCTGGGGAGCGACCTTGAACACTGAAGCTTTCTTT,CASSPSWGATLNTEAFF
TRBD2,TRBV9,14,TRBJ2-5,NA,TGTGCCAGCAGCCAAGAAAGCGGGGGTGGGACCCAGTACTTC,CASSQESGGGTQYF
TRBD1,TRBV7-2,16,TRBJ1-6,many,TGTGCCAGCAGCCCATCCAGGGACAGGGACAATTCACCCCTCCACTTT,CASSPSRDRDNSPLHF
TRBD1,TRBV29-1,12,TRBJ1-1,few,TGCAGCGTTTACAGGGGAGAAGGTGAAGCTTTCTTT,CSVYRGEGEAFF
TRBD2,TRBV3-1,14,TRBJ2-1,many,TGTGCCAGCAGCCCCCGGGGGGAACGAGATGAGCAGTTCTTC,CASSPRGERDEQFF
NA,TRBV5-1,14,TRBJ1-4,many,TGCGCCAGCAGCCGCGGGACCCAGAATGAAAAACTGTTTTTT,CASSRGTQNEKLFF